This TCR beta chain comes out of a study of T cell responses to AZD1222 COVID-19 vaccine (dated by TCRdb to the early 2020s). Notes on the research overall: AZD1222 recipients with second doses at about 4 weeks or about 12 weeks were pooled, because spike-specific TCR depth and breadth did not differ between schedules. A total of 233 trial participants underwent TCR sequencing, of whom roughly 210 received two doses of AZD1222 and about 25 received two doses of the MenACWY control vaccine. Enrollment into the trials was organized by age into subgroups of 18-55, 56-69 and 70-plus years, and those subgroups contained about 160, 30 and 59 TCR-sequenced participants, respectively. Study-wide findings and limitations: Vaccine-associated CD4 TCRs spanned the whole spike protein, with dominant responses in regions 160-218 and 743-854. Conclusions about previously exposed vaccinees were limited because only six AZD1222 recipients were SARS-CoV-2 seropositive at baseline. Epitopes outside the regions mutated in the B.1.351 and B.1.1.7 variants were reportedly recognized by nearly half of the unique spike-specific TCRs. The 56-69-year group was small, and its depth increase did not reach significance, likely because of low power. Spike-specific TCR breadth and depth rose significantly after two AZD1222 doses compared with day 0 and with MenACWY recipients. No day 14 peak-response samples were available, so repertoires were characterized only after the peak T cell response. Participants were mostly white British, with more females than males. The authors suggested clonal diversity may have been underestimated.

A few counts support this clone. What antigen it recognizes has not been identified. Base qualities were left out, and no much larger clone turns up one base away. The sample's time point, from its label and the paper: baseline before first vaccination. The vaccinee samples were drawn from two UK trials, COV001 and COV002, one of which was a single-blind randomized controlled phase 2/3 trial testing AZD1222 (ChAdOx1 nCoV-19) in healthy adults. For TCRbeta chain sequencing, PBMC samples from trial participants were taken at day 0 and at day 28 after the second dose. There are 15 amino acids in the CDR3, from cysteine to phenylalanine inclusive. CDR3 DNA only is kept here, 45 bases in frame from base 1. The V end gives up 6 bases and the J end 3 bases, leaving 10 bases in the junction not matched to a gene. The germline V gene provides CDR1 MNHEY and CDR2 SVGEGT. The CDR3 regions of human TCRbeta chains were analyzed by immunosequencing. Per the authors' processing: Repertoire TCRs were matched against a reference library of SARS-CoV-2-specific TCRs generated with the MIRA antigen-specificity platform. Breadth meant the fraction of unique TCRs that were SARS-CoV-2-associated, whereas depth meant the fraction of total T cells that were SARS-CoV-2-associated. Using the MIRA data, every spike-specific TCR was mapped to the spike region that the TCR reacted to and assigned to either a CD4 or a CD8 class. Log10-transformed breadth and depth values were compared by one-way ANOVA with Sidak's multiple comparisons tests. TCRdb provides this immuneACCESS table in a form limited to in-frame rearrangements. Some clones are lacking; in checked studies, under half of them reflect an unresolved V gene, and why the rest are absent is not known. The DNA was the basis for D and trimming; V, J and clone size are from that table. The sample table holds approximately 100,000 clones, of which around 84% were seen once. Roughly 1.4% of the sample goes to the ten largest clones.

This TCR was recovered from an adult in good health. The sequence links TRBV6-2 or TRBV6-3 to TRBJ2-7; TRBD1 lines up with 8 middle nucleotides. The starting material was peripheral blood, obtained on day 0 of AZD1222 vaccination. Here is the DNA: TGTGCCAGCAGCCAACACGGACAGGGCGGCTACGAGCAGTACTTC. Its protein product is CASSQHGQGGYEQYF.